A selection of T cell receptor beta chains follows, all from one sample in a study of T cells in Graves' hyperthyroidism and ophthalmopathy. TCRdb ran MiXCR on the multiplex PCR reads and lists one entry per CDR3 protein. The sample lists approximately 590,000 distinct CDR3 sequences, approximately 14% occurring once. The sample was blood. These receptors all come from a woman aged 30 to 39 with Graves' hyperthyroidism. Both conserved end residues are part of each CDR3. A D gene is named only where the DNA matches it firmly. Clone sizes are given selectively: once, few, many, or a class where the clone is expanded.

clone_size,j_call,d_call,v_call,cdr3_nt,cdr3_aa
NA,TRBJ2-2,TRBD2,TRBV7-9,TGTGCCAGCAGCTTTCAGCTAGCGGGAGGCCTTGACACCGGGGAGCTGTTTTTT,CASSFQLAGGLDTGELFF
few,TRBJ2-1,TRBD1,TRBV3-1,TGTGCCAGCAGCCAAGACGGACAGGGATACAATGAGCAGTTCTTC,CASSQDGQGYNEQFF
NA,TRBJ1-6,NA,TRBV2,TGTGCCAGCAGCCCCACGGGGTCACCCAATTCACCCCTCCACTTT,CASSPTGSPNSPLHF
many,TRBJ1-2,NA,TRBV28,TGTGCCAGCAGTCTACCAGGATCCAGGGGCTACACCTTC,CASSLPGSRGYTF
many,TRBJ1-1,NA,TRBV30,TGTGCCTGGAACTCAGGGTTGGGCACTGAAGCTTTCTTT,CAWNSGLGTEAFF
few,TRBJ1-1,NA,TRBV29-1,TGCAGCGTTGAAGATCAAGTGAACACTGAAGCTTTCTTT,CSVEDQVNTEAFF
many,TRBJ2-1,TRBD2,TRBV13,TGTGCCAGCAGCTTAGGCCTACTGGCGGGAGGAAGGAATGAGCAGTTCTTC,CASSLGLLAGGRNEQFF
NA,TRBJ2-1,TRBD2,TRBV14,TGTGCCAGCAGCCACCGAGGGGGACTAGCGGGGTACAATGAGCAGTTCTTC,CASSHRGGLAGYNEQFF
NA,TRBJ1-6,NA,TRBV4-2,TGTGCCAGCAGCGCCGATCGTCGGGGGTATAATTCACCCCTCCACTTT,CASSADRRGYNSPLHF
many,TRBJ2-3,TRBD2,TRBV7-2,TGTGCCAGCAGCCAACTAGCGGGAGTCCCAGATACGCAGTATTTT,CASSQLAGVPDTQYF
NA,TRBJ2-2,NA,TRBV4-2,TGTGCCAGCAGCCTAGAGGGCGGGTTCTCTAGCGACTGGCCCGGGGAGCTGTTTTTT,CASSLEGGFSSDWPGELFF
NA,TRBJ1-5,NA,TRBV27,TGTGCCAGCAGTTTATATGGAGGCAGCAATCAGCCCCAGCATTTT,CASSLYGGSNQPQHF
NA,TRBJ2-4,TRBD1,TRBV3-1,TGTGCCAGCAGCCAGAGGGGGCAGGGTGGGAACATTCAGTACTTC,CASSQRGQGGNIQYF
few,TRBJ2-7,TRBD1,TRBV5-6,TGTGCCAGCAGCTTATACTCTGGGACAGGTTCTATCGAGCAGTACTTC,CASSLYSGTGSIEQYF
NA,TRBJ2-3,NA,TRBV5-1,TGCGCCAACAGCTTGGATACAAAACGCACAGATACGCAGTATTTT,CANSLDTKRTDTQYF
NA,TRBJ2-2,NA,TRBV18,TGTGCCACCTTGGGCACTGGCTCGAACACCGGGGAGCTGTTTTTT,CATLGTGSNTGELFF
many,TRBJ2-1,NA,TRBV28,TGTGCCAGCAGTTTATCTGGCTCGAAGCAGTTCTTC,CASSLSGSKQFF
NA,TRBJ2-1,NA,TRBV7-2,TGTGCCAGCAGCTTAGATCGGCTAGCTCTGAATGAGCAGTTCTTC,CASSLDRLALNEQFF
many,TRBJ2-1,NA,TRBV27,TGTGCCAGCAGTTCCCACGGCCCCTACAATGAGCAGTTCTTC,CASSSHGPYNEQFF
few,TRBJ2-7,NA,TRBV10-3,TGTGCCATCAGTGAACTAGGTTCCTACGAGCAGTACTTC,CAISELGSYEQYF
many,TRBJ2-1,TRBD2,TRBV20-1,TGCAGTGCTAGCGGTGGGCGGGAGGTGTTAGTTGAGCAGTTCTTC,CSASGGREVLVEQFF
NA,TRBJ2-1,TRBD2,TRBV4-2,TGTGCCAGCAGCCAAGAAGGGAGCGGGAGTTACAATGAGCAGTTCTTC,CASSQEGSGSYNEQFF
NA,TRBJ2-7,NA,TRBV6-2/TRBV6-3,TGTGCCAGCTCCCCCGGGGGATACTACGAGCAGTACTTC,CASSPGGYYEQYF
many,TRBJ2-2,NA,TRBV3-1,TGTGCCAGCAATCCGGGTGGCACCGGGGAGCTGTTTTTT,CASNPGGTGELFF
many,TRBJ1-2,TRBD1,TRBV2,TGTGCCAGCAGTTCACTCTCAGGGGGCGGCTACACCTTC,CASSSLSGGGYTF
many,TRBJ1-1,NA,TRBV10-3,TGTGCCATCAGTGAGTCAGAATTGGTCCGCGACACTGAAGCTTTCTTT,CAISESELVRDTEAFF
few,TRBJ2-5,TRBD1,TRBV24-1,TGTGCCACCAGGGACAGGGTCCAAGAGACCCAGTACTTC,CATRDRVQETQYF
many,TRBJ2-3,NA,TRBV7-9,TGTGCCAGCAGCCCTACAGTTAGCACAGATACGCAGTATTTT,CASSPTVSTDTQYF
many,TRBJ1-6,TRBD1,TRBV7-2,TGTGCCAGCAGCGCACCGGGACAGGGTAATTCACCCCTCCACTTT,CASSAPGQGNSPLHF